This passage covers 7 T cell receptor beta chains from one sample sequenced in a study of T cell repertoires in cytomegalovirus infection (dated by TCRdb to 2018 to 2020). TCRdb shows the sequencer as Illumina HiSeq 1500. TCRdb redid the processing of the public reads, applying fastp at Q25 and MiXCR, and retained in-frame beta chains. Every distinct CDR3 protein forms one entry, paired with its most common genes and DNA. The sample table contains about 63,000 distinct CDR3 sequences; only one count was recorded for just over 20% of them. The ten largest clones capture 65% to 85% of the sample. Their antigens remain unidentified. This sample's treatment or condition label indicates: in vitro stimulation with specific CMV peptide epitopes to enrich CMV-specific T cells. The material was CD8+ T cells from cultured PBMCs, obtained from culture after CMV antigen stimulation. These receptors all come from a human donor in good health (CMV status not recorded). Some clones in this sample may be carry-over from other donors' samples.

The DNA of the CDR3 is TGCAGTGCTAGAGATTTGACAGTCTATGGCTACACCTTC. This gives the protein CSARDLTVYGYTF. This chain uses TRBV20-1 with TRBJ1-2; a weak D match, TRBD1 (5 bases). The germline V gene encodes CDR1 DFQATT and CDR2 SNEGSKA (reference sequence). This CDR3 region has 13 residues. The germline V and J ends were trimmed by 0 bases and 4 bases, with 9 bases remaining between them.

The chain couples TRBV7-2 to TRBJ2-3; TRBD1 aligns across 9 bases. Germline lookup yields CDR1 SGHTA and CDR2 FQGNSA. The CDR3 has 17 amino acids. Trimming removed 5 bases from V and 1 base from J; junction bases left unmatched: 10. CDR3 loop: CASSPYGQGSRTDTQYF. In nucleotides, the CDR3 is TGTGCCAGCAGCCCCTACGGACAGGGGTCCCGCACAGATACGCAGTATTTT.

The chain uses TRBV14 and TRBJ1-1; D is undetermined. The CDR3 is made up of 13 amino acids. V shed 0 bases and J shed 5 bases, with 7 bases lying between them. Germline CDR1 SGHDN, CDR2 FVKESK. Written as DNA, the CDR3 is TGTGCCAGCAGCCAAGACGGCGCGACTGAAGCTTTCTTT. It codes for CASSQDGATEAFF.

The chain is built from TRBV7-9 and TRBJ1-5, with 7 bases matching TRBD1. The CDR3 length is 14 residues. Looked up from germline, CDR1 is SEHNR and CDR2 is FQNEAQ (reference sequence). V gave up 6 bases and J gave up 3 bases; unmatched junction bases: 5. The chain's CDR3 is CASSQGGINQPQHF. For the CDR3, the DNA is TGTGCCAGCAGTCAGGGGGGGATCAATCAGCCCCAGCATTTT.

This sequence joins TRBV7-2 and TRBJ1-1; D not certain. Trimming took 4 bases from V and 0 from J, leaving 15 bases between them. The CDR3 is 16 residues long. Germline-derived CDR1 and CDR2 are SGHTA and FQGNSA. The CDR3 coding sequence is TGTGCCAGCAGCTCTCTCGTCGGGCTTTTGAACACTGAAGCTTTCTTT. This sequence encodes CASSSLVGLLNTEAFF.

The chain carries TRBV7-9 and TRBJ2-2; 9 positions agree with TRBD1. V shed 5 bases and J 5 bases; nucleotides not matched to a gene: 9. The CDR3 has 16 amino acids. Germline CDR1 reads SEHNR; CDR2 reads FQNEAQ (reference sequence). This CDR3 reads CASSLPGQGRTGELFF. In DNA form, the CDR3 reads TGTGCCAGCAGCCTGCCGGGACAGGGTCGGACCGGGGAGCTGTTTTTT. The full variable domain, in which reference TRBV7-9 and TRBJ2-2 provide the parts outside the CDR3, is DTGVSQNPRHKITKRGQNVTFRCDPISEHNRLYWYRQTLGQGPEFLTYFQNEAQLEKSRLLSDRFSAERPKGSFSTLEIQRTEQGDSAMYLCASSLPGQGRTGELFFGEGSRLTVL.

The V and J genes are TRBV7-6 and TRBJ2-7; D remains ambiguous. The CDR3 runs to 16 residues. The V gene lost 3 bases and the J gene lost 2 bases, with 17 bases spanning the gap. Germline CDR1 SGHVS, CDR2 FNYEAQ. The CDR3 DNA reads as TGTGCCAGCAGCTTTGGCCGGGCCGAAATAGCCTACGAGCAGTACTTC. Its translation is CASSFGRAEIAYEQYF.